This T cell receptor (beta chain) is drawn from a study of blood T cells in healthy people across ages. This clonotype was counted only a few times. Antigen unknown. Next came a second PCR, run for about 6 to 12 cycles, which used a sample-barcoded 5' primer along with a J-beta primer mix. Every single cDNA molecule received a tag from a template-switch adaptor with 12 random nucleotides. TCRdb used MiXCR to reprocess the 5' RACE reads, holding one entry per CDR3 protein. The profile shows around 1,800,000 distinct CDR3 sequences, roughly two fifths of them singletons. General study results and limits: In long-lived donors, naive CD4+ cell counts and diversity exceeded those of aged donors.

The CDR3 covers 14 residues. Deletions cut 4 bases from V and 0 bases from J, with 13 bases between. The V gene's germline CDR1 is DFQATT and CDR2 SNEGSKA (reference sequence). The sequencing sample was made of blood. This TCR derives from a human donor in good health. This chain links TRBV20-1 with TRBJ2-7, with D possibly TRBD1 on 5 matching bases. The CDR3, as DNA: TGCAGTGCTACAGGGTCTCCAAACTCCTACGAGCAGTACTTC. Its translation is CSATGSPNSYEQYF.